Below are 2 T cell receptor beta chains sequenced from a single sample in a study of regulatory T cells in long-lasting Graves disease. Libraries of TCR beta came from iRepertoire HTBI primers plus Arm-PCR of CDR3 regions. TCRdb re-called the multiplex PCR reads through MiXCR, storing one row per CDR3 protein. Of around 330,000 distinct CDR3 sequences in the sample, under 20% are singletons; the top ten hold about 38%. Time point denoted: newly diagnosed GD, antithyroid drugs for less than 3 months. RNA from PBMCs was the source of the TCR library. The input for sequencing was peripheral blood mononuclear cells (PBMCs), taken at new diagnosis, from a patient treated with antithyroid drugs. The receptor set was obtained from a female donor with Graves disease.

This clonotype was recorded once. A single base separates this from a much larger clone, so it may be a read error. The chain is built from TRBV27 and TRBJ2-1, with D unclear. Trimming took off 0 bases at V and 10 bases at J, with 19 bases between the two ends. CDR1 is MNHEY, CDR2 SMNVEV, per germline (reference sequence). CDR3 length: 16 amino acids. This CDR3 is CASSLSSPGLSHEQFF. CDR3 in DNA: TGTGCCAGCAGTTTATCGAGCCCAGGCCTCTCCCACGAGCAGTTCTTC.

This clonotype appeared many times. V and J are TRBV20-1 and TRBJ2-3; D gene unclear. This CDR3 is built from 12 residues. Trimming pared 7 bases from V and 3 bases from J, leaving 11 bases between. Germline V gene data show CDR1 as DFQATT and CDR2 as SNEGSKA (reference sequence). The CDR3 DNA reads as TGCAGTGGTCGCCCCCAAACAGATACGCAGTATTTT. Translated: CSGRPQTDTQYF.